The 25 T cell receptor beta chains presented below share a single source sample, sequenced in a study of blood T cell repertoires in COVID-19. The protocol was immunoSEQ multiplex PCR, while the TCRdb copy is restricted to in-frame clones and leaves out a portion. The sample has a few hundred thousand clones, around 86% seen once. Source material: PBMCs or T cells enriched from blood (not recorded which). These receptors all come from a woman in her 50s who had recovered from COVID-19.

This chain uses TRBV9 with TRBJ2-3; D is possibly TRBD1 (5 bases). This CDR3 region has 17 residues. Germline V gives CDR1 SGDLS, CDR2 YYNGEE. V gave up 0 bases and J gave up 3 bases, with 17 bases separating them. CDR3 sequence reads: CASSVGAFGRGTDTQYF. Here the CDR3 DNA reads TGTGCCAGCAGCGTAGGTGCCTTTGGAAGGGGAACAGATACGCAGTATTTT.

The V call is TRBV15, the J call TRBJ2-7; 8 nucleotides agree with TRBD1. The CDR3 contains 16 residues. CDR1 and CDR2 (germline): LNHNV, YYDKDF (reference sequence). Trimming at V came to 1 base and at J to 3 bases, leaving 8 bases not matched to a gene. This chain's CDR3 is CATSRGLATGDYEQYF. The CDR3 nucleotides are TGTGCCACCAGCAGAGGGCTTGCGACAGGGGACTACGAGCAGTACTTC.

This clone was picked up a small number of times. The same CDR3 also results from other DNA sequences found in this sample. The chain couples TRBV18 to TRBJ1-6; TRBD1 is a possible D gene (5 bases). CDR1 and CDR2 (germline): KGHSH, LQKENI. This CDR3 comprises 13 residues. Trimming pared 3 bases from V and 7 bases from J, leaving 7 bases between. This chain's CDR3 is CASSPQGNSPLHF. The DNA of the CDR3 is TGTGCCAGCTCACCCCAGGGAAATTCACCCCTCCACTTT.

The chain has TRBV9 and TRBJ1-1; tentatively, D is TRBD1 (6 bases). V lost 3 bases and J 6 bases, leaving 18 bases between the germline ends. CDR1 is SGDLS, CDR2 YYNGEE, per germline. The CDR3 runs to 15 residues. The CDR3 here is CASSASRGKGSEAFF. CDR3 coding DNA: TGTGCCAGCAGCGCTTCCAGGGGTAAGGGGTCTGAAGCTTTCTTT.

The chain carries TRBV11-3 and TRBJ1-1; 9 bases map to TRBD1. Germline loops: CDR1 SGHNT, CDR2 YENEEA. The CDR3 loop spans 17 amino acids. V lost 5 bases and J lost 3; bases outside the gene matches: 13. CDR3 loop: CASSSGQGRFRDTEAFF. CDR3 nucleotide sequence: TGTGCCAGCAGCAGCGGACAGGGGCGGTTTCGCGACACTGAAGCTTTCTTT.

The V and J genes are TRBV19 and TRBJ1-1; a possible D gene is TRBD1 (5 bases). V was clipped by 3 bases and J by 3 bases, with 11 bases between them. Germline loops: CDR1 LNHDA, CDR2 SQIVND (reference sequence). The CDR3 runs 14 residues. CDR3 residues: CASSMGGIDTEAFF. The CDR3 nucleotides read TGTGCCAGTAGTATGGGGGGTATAGACACTGAAGCTTTCTTT.

The genes are TRBV7-2 and TRBJ1-1; 8 bases line up with TRBD1. In germline, CDR1 is SGHTA, CDR2 FQGNSA. The V segment lost 6 bases and the J segment 10 bases; nucleotides outside the gene matches: 7. This CDR3 is built from 12 residues. CDR3 sequence reads: CASRRTGTLAFF. The CDR3 DNA reads TGTGCCAGCAGAAGGACAGGGACGCTAGCTTTCTTT.

In DNA form, the CDR3 reads TGTGCCAGCAGCCCCGGACAGGGCCCTGAAAAACTGTTTTTT. Amino acid sequence: CASSPGQGPEKLFF. The chain has TRBV5-8 and TRBJ1-4; 8 bases are shared with TRBD1. CDR3 length: 14 residues. Germline values: CDR1 SGHTS, CDR2 YDEGEE. Trimming cost V 4 bases and J 7 bases; bases outside gene matches: 6.

In DNA, the CDR3 is TGTGCCAGCAGCCAAGTCCCCCAAGGGGGCGCCGGCGCGGTAGGTGGCTACACCTTC. Its protein is CASSQVPQGGAGAVGGYTF. The chain employs TRBV3-1 (or the pseudogene TRBV3-2) and TRBJ1-2, with 7 nucleotides matching TRBD1. After removal of 1 base from V and 7 bases from J, the junction contained 21 bases not matched to a gene. CDR1 LGHDT and CDR2 YNNKEL come from the germline V gene (reference sequence). The CDR3 covers 19 residues.

V is TRBV5-1 and J is TRBJ1-1; D possibly corresponds to TRBD1 (6 bases). This CDR3 is 15 amino acids long. CDR1 is SGHRS, CDR2 YFSETQ, per germline. V dropped 4 bases and J dropped 4 bases, with 17 bases sitting between them. The CDR3: CASSGGAVYGTEAFF. CDR3 DNA: TGCGCCAGCAGCGGGGGGGCAGTTTACGGCACTGAAGCTTTCTTT.

J is TRBJ2-7 and V is TRBV7-2; perhaps TRBD2 as D (6 bases). The germline gives CDR1 SGHTA, CDR2 FQGNSA. V was cut by 1 base and J by 0 bases, with 10 bases left in between. The CDR3 sequence is 15 residues long. In DNA form, the CDR3 reads TGTGCCAGCAGCTTAGGTGGAGGGGACTCCTACGAGCAGTACTTC. Protein product: CASSLGGGDSYEQYF.

The chain has TRBV30 and TRBJ1-1, with D maybe TRBD1 (5 bases). Trimming took 4 bases from V and 6 from J, leaving 18 bases between them. Germline assignment: CDR1 GTSNPN and CDR2 SVGIG (reference sequence). The CDR3 has 14 amino acids. Here the CDR3 DNA reads TGTGCCTGGAAACTCCAGGGAGGGGTACCTGAAGCTTTCTTT. This codes for CAWKLQGGVPEAFF.

The chain combines TRBV5-5 with TRBJ1-5, with D uncertain. The CDR3 is 13 amino acids. V lost 1 base and J 5 bases, leaving 7 bases between the germline ends. The V gene's germline CDR1 is SGHKS and CDR2 YYEKEE (reference sequence). The CDR3 nucleotides are TGTGCCAGCAGCTTGACAGCCTATCAGCCCCAGCATTTT. This translates into CASSLTAYQPQHF.

The chain recombines TRBV11-1 with TRBJ2-2, with 9 bases identical to TRBD1. J lost 6 bases, V lost 2 bases, and 4 bases had no gene match. Germline lookup yields CDR1 SGHAT and CDR2 FQDESV (reference sequence). CDR3 length: 15 residues. In DNA form, the CDR3 reads TGTGCCAGCAGCTTAACGACAGGGGGACCCGGGGAGCTGTTTTTT. Residues: CASSLTTGGPGELFF.

The chain recombines TRBV7-8 with TRBJ1-5; D might be TRBD1 (5 bases). This CDR3 has 13 residues. The germline V and J ends were trimmed by 5 bases and 4 bases, with 9 bases remaining between them. CDR1 is SGHVS, CDR2 FQNEAQ, per germline. As DNA, the CDR3 is TGTGCCAGCAGCCAAAACAGGAATCAGCCCCAGCATTTT. Its translation is CASSQNRNQPQHF. Full variable domain (missing parts from reference TRBV7-8 and TRBJ1-5): GAGVSQSPRYKVAKRGQDVALRCDPISGHVSLFWYQQALGQGPEFLTYFQNEAQLDKSGLPSDRFFAERPEGSVSTLKIQRTQQEDSAVYLCASSQNRNQPQHFGDGTRLSIL.

The rearrangement links TRBV30 to TRBJ1-5; 8 bases line up with TRBD1. This CDR3 is 13 amino acids long. CDR1 is GTSNPN and CDR2 is SVGIG in the germline V gene (reference sequence). The junction had 6 bases not matched to a gene; V was cut back by 0 bases and J by 11 bases. The CDR3 reads CAWSVTGDRTQHF. The DNA of the CDR3 is TGTGCCTGGAGTGTGACAGGGGATCGTACCCAGCATTTT.

This clone was observed at least ten times. The chain recombines TRBV9 with TRBJ2-7; TRBD2 matches 11 bases. With V trimmed by 4 bases and J by 4 bases, 4 bases remained unmatched. Germline assignment: CDR1 SGDLS and CDR2 YYNGEE. The CDR3 covers 14 residues. CDR3 sequence (DNA): TGTGCCAGCAGCCAAAGACTAGCGGGGTACGAGCAGTACTTC. Its translation is CASSQRLAGYEQYF.

The gene calls are TRBV2 and TRBJ1-5; no firm D call. The germline CDR1 and CDR2 sequences are SNHLY and FYNNEI. This CDR3 region has 13 residues. V lost 8 bases and J 4 bases, leaving 12 bases between the germline ends. The CDR3 loop reads CASSGSVNQPQHF. DNA for the CDR3: TGTGCCAGCTCGGGGTCCGTAAATCAGCCCCAGCATTTT.

The table lists this clone with a few counts. The chain's CDR3 is CASSYSGTGSYEQYF. The CDR3 region has the DNA TGTGCCAGCAGCTACTCCGGGACAGGGTCCTACGAGCAGTACTTC. The chain couples TRBV7-2 to TRBJ2-7; TRBD1 matches 9 bases. The J segment lost 1 base and the V segment lost 4 bases, leaving 5 bases of the junction unmatched. Germline V CDR1 and CDR2: SGHTA, FQGNSA. CDR3 length equals 15 residues.

The chain combines TRBV20-1 with TRBJ2-4; D is ambiguous. Germline-derived CDR1 and CDR2 are DFQATT and SNEGSKA (reference sequence). The V gene lost 3 bases and the J gene lost 0 bases, with 6 bases spanning the gap. The length of the CDR3 is 13 residues. CDR3 protein: CSASQLAKNIQYF. CDR3 in DNA: TGCAGTGCTAGTCAACTAGCCAAAAACATTCAGTACTTC.

As to this clone: This sample also contains other DNA sequences that code for the same CDR3. The rearrangement joins TRBV6-1 to TRBJ1-4, with TRBD1 matching 8 bases. This CDR3 is built from 15 residues. From germline, CDR1 is MNHNS and CDR2 SASEGT. With V trimmed by 2 bases and J by 8 bases, 7 bases remained unmatched. The CDR3, as DNA: TGTGCCAGCAGTGAACGGACAGGGTTTCTAGAAAAACTGTTTTTT. Translating gives CASSERTGFLEKLFF.

This clone occurred a few times. The chain links TRBV7-8 to TRBJ1-5; D gene ambiguous. Germline CDR1 SGHVS, CDR2 FQNEAQ. V lost 3 bases and J lost 3, with 3 bases in between. This CDR3 has 12 amino acids. This CDR3 is CASSFNNQPQHF. In DNA form, the CDR3 reads TGTGCCAGCAGCTTTAACAATCAGCCCCAGCATTTT.

The chain has TRBV19 and TRBJ2-1, with D perhaps matching TRBD1 (5 bases). V was shortened by 3 bases and J by 4 bases, with 16 bases between the two germline ends. CDR3 size: 16 residues. CDR1 and CDR2 (germline): LNHDA, SQIVND (reference sequence). The CDR3 DNA reads TGTGCCAGTAGTATCGGGCAGGGCTTCCCGTACAATGAGCAGTTCTTC. The encoded protein is CASSIGQGFPYNEQFF.

This clone was counted only a few times. The chain uses TRBV4-1 and TRBJ2-4; D is perhaps TRBD1 (5 bases). With 3 bases removed from V and 8 bases from J, the gap between germline ends came to 17 bases. The CDR3 is 15 amino acids. The germline V gene has CDR1 MGHRA and CDR2 YSYEKL. CDR3 loop: CASSHETRVVDIQYF. CDR3 in DNA: TGCGCCAGCAGCCACGAAACCAGGGTAGTGGACATTCAGTACTTC.

The chain couples TRBV9 to TRBJ1-3; 8 bases align to TRBD1. Germline CDR1 reads SGDLS; CDR2 reads YYNGEE. Trimming cost V 1 base and J 4 bases; bases outside gene matches: 4. CDR3 length: 15 amino acids. The CDR3, as DNA: TGTGCCAGCAGCGTACGACAGGGGCTCGGAAACACCATATATTTT. The encoded protein is CASSVRQGLGNTIYF.